This T cell receptor beta chain was recorded in a study of cytotoxic CD8 clonotypes in ibrutinib-treated CLL. As for this clone: Its specificity is unknown.

This table comes from immunoSEQ multiplex PCR, and its TCRdb copy is limited to in-frame clones, with some not included. The repertoire consists of 45,000 or so clones, with 55% to 75% occurring once and the leading ten covering about 13%. General study results and limits: At baseline, clonality was higher than in age-matched healthy donors and correlated with CD8+ counts. Clonality climbed at ibrutinib response, then dropped toward baseline at progression.

The CDR3 is 16 amino acids. Per germline, CDR1 SGDLS and CDR2 YYNGEE. V was cut by 1 base and J by 6 bases, with 17 bases left in between. Cryopreserved PBMCs yielded approximately 2 micrograms of genomic DNA for TCR beta libraries. V and J are TRBV9 and TRBJ2-1; a possible D gene is TRBD2 (6 bases). This clonotype was sampled from a human donor with chronic lymphocytic leukemia. Specimen: PBMCs, collected after 12 months of ibrutinib treatment. In nucleotides, the CDR3 is TGTGCCAGCAGCGTATTCGCTAGCGCGATCGTCAATGAGCAGTTCTTC. Its protein product is CASSVFASAIVNEQFF.